These 24 T cell receptor beta chains share one sample of origin, sequenced in a study of PD-1 blockade in classical Hodgkin lymphoma. Some clones are missing from TCRdb's copy, which holds only in-frame ones; the method was immunoSEQ multiplex PCR. The table has 30,000 to 35,000 clones, around 90% seen once. The patients all showed relapse after autologous stem cell transplantation, while their brentuximab vedotin exposure varied. Magnetic negative selection served to purify CD4+ T cells out of PBMCs that had been thawed. Sequenced here: CD4+ T cells from blood, sampled at baseline. These receptors were taken from a human donor with classical Hodgkin lymphoma.

The V and J genes are TRBV21-1 and TRBJ1-3. TRBV21-1 is a recognized pseudogene. This CDR3 is built from 19 residues. This chain's CDR3 is CASKRRGSQEDSSGNTIYF. The CDR3 DNA reads as TGTGCCAGCAAACGGCGGGGGTCACAAGAAGATAGTTCTGGAAACACCATATATTTT.

The V call is TRBV19, the J call TRBJ1-4; tentatively, D is TRBD1 (5 bases). The germline V gene encodes CDR1 LNHDA and CDR2 SQIVND (reference sequence). This CDR3 has 16 amino acids. V gave up 2 bases and J gave up 0 bases, with 10 bases separating them. CDR3 nucleotide sequence: TGTGCCAGTAGTATATTTAGGGGCGCAACTAATGAAAAACTGTTTTTT. Translated: CASSIFRGATNEKLFF.

The chain recombines TRBV15 with TRBJ1-1; D not certain. Trimming removed 4 bases from V and 3 bases from J, with 18 bases in between. The CDR3 loop spans 16 amino acids. Germline V CDR1 and CDR2: LNHNV, YYDKDF (reference sequence). CDR3 amino acids: CATSTDIGALHTEAFF. CDR3 nucleotide sequence: TGTGCCACCAGCACAGATATAGGAGCTCTACACACTGAAGCTTTCTTT. The full variable domain, in which reference TRBV15 and TRBJ1-1 provide the parts outside the CDR3, is DAMVIQNPRYQVTQFGKPVTLSCSQTLNHNVMYWYQQKSSQAPKLLFHYYDKDFNNEADTPDNFQSRRPNTSFCFLDIRSPGLGDTAMYLCATSTDIGALHTEAFFGQGTRLTVV.

The chain carries TRBV5-4 and TRBJ2-1, with 10 positions matching TRBD2. The germline gives CDR1 SGHNT, CDR2 YYREEE (reference sequence). J lost 6 bases, V lost 1 base, and 10 bases had no gene match. The CDR3 sequence is 17 residues long. The CDR3 DNA follows: TGTGCCAGCAGCTTGTTGTGGAGGGCTAGCGGGAGCAATGAGCAGTTCTTC. As protein: CASSLLWRASGSNEQFF.

The gene calls are TRBV29-1 and TRBJ1-1; tentative D call: TRBD1 (5 bases). The V end was cut by 7 bases, the J end by 4 bases, with 19 bases between. CDR1 is SQVTM and CDR2 is ANQGSEA in the germline V gene. This CDR3 spans 14 amino acids. The CDR3 loop reads CSGKRGTEATEAFF. The CDR3 nucleotides are TGCAGCGGTAAAAGGGGTACCGAGGCCACTGAAGCTTTCTTT.

The genes are TRBV19 and TRBJ2-1; possible D gene TRBD2, 6 bases. Germline CDR1 is LNHDA and CDR2 is SQIVND (reference sequence). The CDR3 is 16 residues long. Trimming left V 4 bases short and J 7 bases short, with 20 bases between. CDR3 sequence reads: CASSTQGRLASNEQFF. The CDR3, as DNA: TGTGCCAGTAGTACCCAAGGGCGGCTAGCGTCAAATGAGCAGTTCTTC.

This clone came up once. J is TRBJ1-1 and V is TRBV28; 8 positions agree with TRBD1. CDR3 length equals 15 residues. With V trimmed by 6 bases and J by 0 bases, 6 bases remained unmatched. The germline gives CDR1 MDHEN, CDR2 SYDVKM. CDR3 coding DNA: TGTGCCAGCAGGAATGCAGGGGGCATGAACACTGAAGCTTTCTTT. Translated: CASRNAGGMNTEAFF. Complete variable domain (other parts from reference TRBV28 and TRBJ1-1): DVKVTQSSRYLVKRTGEKVFLECVQDMDHENMFWYRQDPGLGLRLIYFSYDVKMKEKGDIPEGYSVSREKKERFSLILESASTNQTSMYLCASRNAGGMNTEAFFGQGTRLTVV.

This chain joins TRBV29-1 and TRBJ2-1; D unclear. The ends were cut back, 7 bases at V and 1 base at J, with 11 bases in the middle. Germline V gives CDR1 SQVTM, CDR2 ANQGSEA. The CDR3 length is 13 residues. The CDR3 DNA is TGCAGCGCTGGTCAGATTTCCTACAATGAGCAGTTCTTC. Protein product: CSAGQISYNEQFF.

This clone was found once. The chain carries TRBV6-1 and TRBJ2-3, with 9 bases identical to TRBD1. There are 17 residues in the CDR3. From germline, CDR1 is MNHNS and CDR2 SASEGT. V lost 2 bases and J lost 4; bases outside the gene matches: 10. CDR3 in DNA: TGTGCCAGCAGTGAACACCATGGGACAGGGTCGCCAGATACGCAGTATTTT. Translation: CASSEHHGTGSPDTQYF.

This rearrangement joins TRBV7-9 to TRBJ1-2, with 9 bases that match TRBD1. The CDR3 totals 14 residues. Germline V lookup: CDR1 SEHNR, CDR2 FQNEAQ (reference sequence). With 4 bases clipped from V and 8 bases from J, the junction kept 8 bases outside the gene matches. CDR3 in amino acids: CASSSIQGAKGYTF. The DNA for the CDR3 is TGTGCCAGCAGCTCAATACAGGGGGCGAAAGGCTACACCTTC.

The chain employs TRBV30 and TRBJ2-6; D is ambiguous. The CDR3 has 14 residues. Germline CDR1 GTSNPN, CDR2 SVGIG (reference sequence). The ends were cut back, 1 base at V and 1 base at J, with 5 bases in the middle. The CDR3 sequence: CAWSGVSGANVLTF. The CDR3 nucleotides read TGTGCCTGGAGTGGGGTTTCTGGGGCCAACGTCCTGACTTTC. The variable domain in full, completed from reference TRBV30 and TRBJ2-6, reads SQTIHQWPATLVQPVGSPLSLECTVEGTSNPNLYWYRQAAGRGLQLLFYSVGIGQISSEVPQNLSASRPQDRQFILSSKKLLLSDSGFYLCAWSGVSGANVLTFGAGSRLTVL.

V is TRBV6-1 and J is TRBJ2-2; possibly TRBD1 for D (6 bases). Germline CDR1 is MNHNS and CDR2 is SASEGT. V lost 0 bases to trimming and J lost 6 bases, with 8 bases between them. The length of the CDR3 is 14 residues. This chain's CDR3 is CASSEARGAGELFF. In nucleotides, the CDR3 is TGTGCCAGCAGTGAAGCCAGGGGAGCCGGGGAGCTGTTTTTT.

This rearrangement joins TRBV7-9 to TRBJ2-4; 11 bases are shared with TRBD1. The junction had 10 bases not matched to a gene; V was cut back by 6 bases and J by 3 bases. CDR1 SEHNR and CDR2 FQNEAQ come from the germline V gene (reference sequence). The CDR3 has 17 residues. CDR3 protein: CASSGGPGQGVKNIQYF. CDR3 sequence (DNA): TGTGCCAGCAGTGGAGGACCGGGACAGGGGGTCAAAAACATTCAGTACTTC.

The J gene is TRBJ1-4, the V gene TRBV10-2; TRBD1 is a possible D gene (5 bases). This CDR3 spans 14 amino acids. Looked up from germline, CDR1 is WSHSY and CDR2 is SAAADI. V was trimmed by 4 bases and J by 3 bases, leaving 9 bases between them. The CDR3 here is CASSAGDPNEKLFF. CDR3 sequence (DNA): TGCGCCAGCAGTGCCGGGGACCCTAATGAAAAACTGTTTTTT.

The CDR3 nucleotides read TGTGCCAGCAGCTCGAAGGACGGACGCTCTGGAAACACCATATATTTT. Amino acid sequence: CASSSKDGRSGNTIYF. This chain joins TRBV7-6 and TRBJ1-3; no clear D gene. From germline, CDR1 is SGHVS and CDR2 FNYEAQ. This CDR3 is 16 amino acids long. Trimming removed 4 bases from V and 0 bases from J, with 13 bases in between. The full variable domain, its missing parts supplied by reference TRBV7-6 and TRBJ1-3, is GAGVSQSPRYKVTKRGQDVALRCDPISGHVSLYWYRQALGQGPEFLTYFNYEAQQDKSGLPNDRFSAERPEGSISTLTIQRTEQRDSAMYRCASSSKDGRSGNTIYFGEGSWLTVV.

The rearrangement uses TRBV5-6 and TRBJ2-3; 8 bases are a match to TRBD2. The CDR3 covers 15 residues. Germline lookup yields CDR1 SGHDT and CDR2 YYEEEE. With 4 bases clipped from V and 0 bases from J, the junction kept 4 bases outside the gene matches. The CDR3: CASSVSGASTDTQYF. The CDR3 nucleotides are TGTGCCAGCAGCGTTAGCGGGGCTAGCACAGATACGCAGTATTTT. Full variable domain (rest looked up from reference TRBV5-6 and TRBJ2-3): DAGVTQSPTHLIKTRGQQVTLRCSPKSGHDTVSWYQQALGQGPQFIFQYYEEEERQRGNFPDRFSGHQFPNYSSELNVNALLLGDSALYLCASSVSGASTDTQYFGPGTRLTVL.

The chain has TRBV19 and TRBJ1-1; 7 bases map to TRBD1. With 6 bases clipped from V and 4 bases from J, the junction kept 5 bases outside the gene matches. The CDR3 totals 13 residues. The germline gives CDR1 LNHDA, CDR2 SQIVND (reference sequence). DNA for the CDR3: TGTGCCAGTAGCGCAGGGGGTAGCACTGAAGCTTTCTTT. This sequence encodes CASSAGGSTEAFF.

The CDR3 nucleotides are TGCAGTGTTAGGGGAAACACCATATATTTT. It is translated as CSVRGNTIYF. This sequence joins TRBV20-1 and TRBJ1-3; D unresolved. Trimming stripped 7 bases from V and 4 bases from J, with 5 bases between. Germline V gene lookup returns CDR1 DFQATT and CDR2 SNEGSKA (reference sequence). The CDR3 has 10 amino acids.

The rearrangement links TRBV10-3 to TRBJ2-7; D unresolved. The CDR3 is 12 residues long. Germline V CDR1 and CDR2: ENHRY, SYGVKD. V gave up 3 bases and J gave up 1 base, with 4 bases separating them. CDR3 in DNA: TGTGCCATCAGTGACGGATCCTACGAGCAGTACTTC. Protein sequence: CAISDGSYEQYF.

CDR3 sequence (DNA): TGTGCCTGGAGTGTAGGGAGGGGGGGGAATGGCTACACCTTC. Its translation is CAWSVGRGGNGYTF. This sequence joins TRBV30 and TRBJ1-2; possibly TRBD1 for D (6 bases). CDR1 and CDR2 from the germline V gene are GTSNPN and SVGIG (reference sequence). The CDR3 covers 14 residues. V was clipped by 0 bases and J by 6 bases, with 14 bases between them.

The rearrangement uses TRBV28 and TRBJ1-2, with a weak D call TRBD1 (6 bases). Trimming shortened V by 3 bases and J by 4 bases, and 15 bases separated the two germline ends. This CDR3 has 15 residues. Germline V CDR1 and CDR2: MDHEN, SYDVKM. CDR3 sequence: CASSFFLGGGYGYTF. The CDR3 bases are TGTGCCAGCAGTTTTTTTTTAGGGGGGGGCTATGGCTACACCTTC.

In its sample, this clone was seen a few times. The chain joins TRBV6-1 to TRBJ2-2; D is undetermined. Trimming stripped 3 bases from V and 0 bases from J, with 5 bases between. From germline, CDR1 is MNHNS and CDR2 SASEGT. The CDR3 extends over 14 amino acids. The CDR3 loop reads CASSDPPNTGELFF. In DNA form, the CDR3 reads TGTGCCAGCAGTGACCCACCGAACACCGGGGAGCTGTTTTTT.

This clone was seen once. The chain joins TRBV6-5 to TRBJ2-5; the D is unclear. The DNA end is a closer match to TRBJ2-7, so the J assignment may be wrong. This CDR3 is 13 amino acids long. Germline CDR1 and CDR2: MNHEY and SVGAGI. In DNA, the CDR3 is TGTGCCAGCAGTTACTCGGAATCCCGCGAGCAGTACTTC. Protein sequence: CASSYSESREQYF.

The chain employs TRBV5-1 and TRBJ1-2, with a possible D match to TRBD1 (6 bases). Per germline, CDR1 SGHRS and CDR2 YFSETQ. The CDR3 totals 14 residues. The V gene lost 4 bases and the J gene lost 5 bases, with 15 bases spanning the gap. The CDR3 DNA follows: TGCGCCAGCAGCGAGGGGGTGGGTCTTTATGGCTACACCTTC. Protein: CASSEGVGLYGYTF.